These 5 T cell receptor beta chains originate from one sample sequenced in a study of a mutant IDH1 vaccine in newly diagnosed glioma. Their cognate antigens are unknown. Sequencing used immunoSEQ multiplex PCR; TCRdb keeps in-frame clones, though not all of them. The sample has over 50,000 clones, 84% seen once. The time point denotes: week 23, last vaccination. Every single dose of the vaccine, 300 ug of mutant IDH1 20-mer peptide, came with topical imiquimod. The starting material was PBMCs, obtained from a glioma patient whose treatment included an IDH1 peptide vaccine. These TCRs come from a man younger than 30 with glioma.

This chain uses TRBV11-2 with TRBJ1-3, with no clear D. The CDR3 spans 16 residues. The V gene lost 2 bases and the J gene lost 0 bases, with 11 bases spanning the gap. Germline values: CDR1 SGHAT, CDR2 FQNNGV. For the CDR3, the DNA is TGTGCCAGCAGCTTATCGACGGCCGACTCTGGAAACACCATATATTTT. It codes for CASSLSTADSGNTIYF. Full variable domain (remainder filled in from reference TRBV11-2 and TRBJ1-3): EAGVAQSPRYKIIEKRQSVAFWCNPISGHATLYWYQQILGQGPKLLIQFQNNGVVDDSQLPKDRFSAERLKGVDSTLKIQPAKLEDSAVYLCASSLSTADSGNTIYFGEGSWLTVV.

The rearrangement uses TRBV28 and TRBJ1-5; no definite D call. The CDR3 is made up of 13 amino acids. Germline loops: CDR1 MDHEN, CDR2 SYDVKM. V lost 2 bases and J 7 bases, leaving 9 bases between the germline ends. The CDR3 region has the DNA TGTGCCAGCAGTTTACCGGATTTGCAGCCCCAGCATTTT. Its translation is CASSLPDLQPQHF. Looking up the rest from reference TRBV28 and TRBJ1-5 gives the full variable domain: DVKVTQSSRYLVKRTGEKVFLECVQDMDHENMFWYRQDPGLGLRLIYFSYDVKMKEKGDIPEGYSVSREKKERFSLILESASTNQTSMYLCASSLPDLQPQHFGDGTRLSIL.

Notes on this clone: The junction departs from germline at one end; a sequencing error may be responsible. The chain employs TRBV2 and TRBJ2-2; 9 positions match TRBD1. This CDR3 spans 16 amino acids. Germline assignment: CDR1 SNHLY and CDR2 FYNNEI. The CDR3 DNA sequence: TGTGCCAGCAATGAACAGGGGGCGGTGGGGTCCGGGGAGCTGTTTTTT. This sequence encodes CASNEQGAVGSGELFF.

CDR3 amino acids: CASSEGRGYGYTF. DNA for the CDR3: TGTGCCAGCAGTGAGGGCAGGGGATATGGCTACACCTTC. The chain carries TRBV2 and TRBJ1-2; maybe TRBD1 (6 bases). V lost 3 bases and J 5 bases, leaving 10 bases between the germline ends. The CDR3 runs 13 residues. CDR1 and CDR2 (germline): SNHLY, FYNNEI.

V usage is TRBV15 and J usage is TRBJ1-2, with a possible D match to TRBD1 (5 bases). The CDR3 spans 17 residues. Trimming shortened V by 3 bases and J by 4 bases, and 21 bases separated the two germline ends. CDR1 and CDR2 from the germline V gene are LNHNV and YYDKDF (reference sequence). CDR3 sequence (DNA): TGTGCCACCAGCAGCTATTCGGGGGGAGGTCCAGGCTATGGCTACACCTTC. Translation gives CATSSYSGGGPGYGYTF.